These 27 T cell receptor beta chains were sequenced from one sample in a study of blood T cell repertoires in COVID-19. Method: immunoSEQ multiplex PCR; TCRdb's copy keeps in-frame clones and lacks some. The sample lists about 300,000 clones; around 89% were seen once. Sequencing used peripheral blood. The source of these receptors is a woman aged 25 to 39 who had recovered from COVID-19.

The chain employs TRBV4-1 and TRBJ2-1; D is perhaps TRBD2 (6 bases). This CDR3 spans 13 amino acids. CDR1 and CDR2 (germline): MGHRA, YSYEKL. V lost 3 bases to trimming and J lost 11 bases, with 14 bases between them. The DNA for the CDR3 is TGCGCCAGCAGCCAGGGGACTCGACTCCAGCAGTTCTTC. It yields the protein CASSQGTRLQQFF.

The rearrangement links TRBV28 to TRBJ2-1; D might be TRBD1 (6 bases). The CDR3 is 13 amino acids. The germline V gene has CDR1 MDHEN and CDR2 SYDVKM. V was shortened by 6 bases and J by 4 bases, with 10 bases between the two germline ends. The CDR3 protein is CASSLQGYNEQFF. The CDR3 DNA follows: TGTGCCAGCAGCCTCCAGGGGTACAATGAGCAGTTCTTC.

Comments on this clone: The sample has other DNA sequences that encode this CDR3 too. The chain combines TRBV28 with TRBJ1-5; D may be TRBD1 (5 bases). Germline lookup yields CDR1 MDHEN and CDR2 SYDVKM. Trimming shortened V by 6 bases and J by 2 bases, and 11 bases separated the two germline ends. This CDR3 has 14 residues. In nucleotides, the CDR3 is TGTGCCAGCAGCCCCGGGGGGGGCAATCAGCCCCAGCATTTT. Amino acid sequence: CASSPGGGNQPQHF.

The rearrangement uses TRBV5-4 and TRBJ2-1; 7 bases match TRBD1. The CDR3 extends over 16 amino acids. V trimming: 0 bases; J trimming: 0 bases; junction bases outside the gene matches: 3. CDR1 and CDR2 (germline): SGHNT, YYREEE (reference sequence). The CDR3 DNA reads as TGTGCCAGCAGCTTGGCCGACAGGGCCTCCTACAATGAGCAGTTCTTC. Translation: CASSLADRASYNEQFF.

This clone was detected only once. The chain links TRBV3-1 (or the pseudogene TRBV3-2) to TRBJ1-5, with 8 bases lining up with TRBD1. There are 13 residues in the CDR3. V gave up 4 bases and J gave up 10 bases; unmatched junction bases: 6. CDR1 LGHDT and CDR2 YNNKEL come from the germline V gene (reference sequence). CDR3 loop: CASSLGQAGPQHF. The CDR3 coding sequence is TGTGCCAGCAGCCTGGGACAGGCTGGACCCCAGCATTTT.

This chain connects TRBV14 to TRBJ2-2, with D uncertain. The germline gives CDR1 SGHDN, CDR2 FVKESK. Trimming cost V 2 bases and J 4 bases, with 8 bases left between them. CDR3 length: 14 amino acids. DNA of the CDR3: TGTGCCAGCAGCCAAATCCGGAGCACCGGGGAGCTGTTTTTT. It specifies CASSQIRSTGELFF.

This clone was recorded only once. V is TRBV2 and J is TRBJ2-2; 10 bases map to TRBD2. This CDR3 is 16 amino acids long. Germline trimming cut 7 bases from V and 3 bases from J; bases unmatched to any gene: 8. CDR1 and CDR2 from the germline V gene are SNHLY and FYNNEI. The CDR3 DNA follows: TGTGCCAGCATGAGTAGCGGGGGGCTTTACACCGGGGAGCTGTTTTTT. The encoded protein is CASMSSGGLYTGELFF.

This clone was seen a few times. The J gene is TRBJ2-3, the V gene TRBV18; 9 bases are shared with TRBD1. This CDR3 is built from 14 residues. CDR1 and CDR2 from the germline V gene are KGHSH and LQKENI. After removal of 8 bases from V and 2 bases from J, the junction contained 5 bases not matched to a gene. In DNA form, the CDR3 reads TGTGCCAGCACCGGACAGGGGTACACAGATACGCAGTATTTT. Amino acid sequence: CASTGQGYTDTQYF.

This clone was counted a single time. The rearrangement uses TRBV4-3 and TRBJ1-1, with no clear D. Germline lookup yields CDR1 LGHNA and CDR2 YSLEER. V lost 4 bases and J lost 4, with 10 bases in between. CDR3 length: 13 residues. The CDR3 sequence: CASSRGAFTEAFF. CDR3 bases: TGCGCCAGCAGCCGGGGAGCGTTCACTGAAGCTTTCTTT.

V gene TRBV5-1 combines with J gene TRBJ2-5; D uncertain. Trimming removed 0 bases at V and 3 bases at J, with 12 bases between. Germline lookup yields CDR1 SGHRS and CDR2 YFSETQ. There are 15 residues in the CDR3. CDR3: CASSLAAGLEETQYF. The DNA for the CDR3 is TGCGCCAGCAGCTTGGCCGCAGGTTTAGAAGAGACCCAGTACTTC.

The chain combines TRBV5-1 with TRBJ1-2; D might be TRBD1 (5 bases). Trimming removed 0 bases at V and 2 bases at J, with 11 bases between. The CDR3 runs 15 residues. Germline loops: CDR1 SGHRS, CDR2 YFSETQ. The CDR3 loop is CASSLAGGVNYGYTF. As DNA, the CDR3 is TGCGCCAGCAGCTTGGCCGGGGGAGTCAACTATGGCTACACCTTC. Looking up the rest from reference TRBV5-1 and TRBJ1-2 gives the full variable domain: KAGVTQTPRYLIKTRGQQVTLSCSPISGHRSVSWYQQTPGQGLQFLFEYFSETQRNKGNFPGRFSGRQFSNSRSEMNVSTLELGDSALYLCASSLAGGVNYGYTFGSGTRLTVV.

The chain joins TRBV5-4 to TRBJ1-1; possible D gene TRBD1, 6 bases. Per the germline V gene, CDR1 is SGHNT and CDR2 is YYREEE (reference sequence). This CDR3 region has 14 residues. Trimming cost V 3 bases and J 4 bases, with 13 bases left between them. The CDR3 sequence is CASSSDSQSTEAFF. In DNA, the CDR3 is TGTGCCAGCAGCTCGGACAGCCAGAGCACTGAAGCTTTCTTT.

The chain's CDR3 is CASSQGTANRAPLHF. As DNA, the CDR3 is TGTGCCAGCAGCCAAGGGACAGCCAACAGGGCACCCCTCCACTTT. This rearrangement joins TRBV11-2 to TRBJ1-6; 7 bases map to TRBD1. The germline gives CDR1 SGHAT, CDR2 FQNNGV. The CDR3 length is 15 residues. The V segment lost 5 bases and the J segment 11 bases; nucleotides outside the gene matches: 12.

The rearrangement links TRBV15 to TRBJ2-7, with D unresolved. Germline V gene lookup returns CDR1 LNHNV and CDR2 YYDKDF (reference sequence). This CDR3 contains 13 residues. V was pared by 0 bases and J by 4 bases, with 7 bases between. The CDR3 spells CATSRDLTYEQYF. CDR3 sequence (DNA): TGTGCCACCAGCAGAGATTTGACTTACGAGCAGTACTTC.

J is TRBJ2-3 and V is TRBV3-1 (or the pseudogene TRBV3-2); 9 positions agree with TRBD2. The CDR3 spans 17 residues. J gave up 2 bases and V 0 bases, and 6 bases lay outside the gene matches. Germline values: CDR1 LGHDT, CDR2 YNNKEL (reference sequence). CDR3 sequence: CASSQDISGGVTDTQYF. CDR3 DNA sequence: TGTGCCAGCAGCCAAGATATTAGCGGGGGAGTCACAGATACGCAGTATTTT.

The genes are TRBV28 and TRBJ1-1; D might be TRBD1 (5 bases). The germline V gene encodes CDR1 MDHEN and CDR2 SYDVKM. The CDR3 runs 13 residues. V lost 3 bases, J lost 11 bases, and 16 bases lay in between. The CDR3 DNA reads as TGTGCCAGCAGTTTCAAAAGGGGCCTATTCGCTTTCTTT. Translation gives CASSFKRGLFAFF. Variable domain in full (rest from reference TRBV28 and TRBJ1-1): DVKVTQSSRYLVKRTGEKVFLECVQDMDHENMFWYRQDPGLGLRLIYFSYDVKMKEKGDIPEGYSVSREKKERFSLILESASTNQTSMYLCASSFKRGLFAFFGQGTRLTVV.

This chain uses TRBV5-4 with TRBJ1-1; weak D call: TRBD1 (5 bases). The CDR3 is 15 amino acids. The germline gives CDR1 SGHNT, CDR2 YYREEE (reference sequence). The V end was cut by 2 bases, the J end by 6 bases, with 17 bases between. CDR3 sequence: CASSFPRGPVAEAFF. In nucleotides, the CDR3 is TGTGCCAGCAGCTTTCCTAGGGGTCCGGTCGCTGAAGCTTTCTTT. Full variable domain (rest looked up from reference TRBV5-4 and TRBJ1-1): ETGVTQSPTHLIKTRGQQVTLRCSSQSGHNTVSWYQQALGQGPQFIFQYYREEENGRGNFPPRFSGLQFPNYSSELNVNALELDDSALYLCASSFPRGPVAEAFFGQGTRLTVV.

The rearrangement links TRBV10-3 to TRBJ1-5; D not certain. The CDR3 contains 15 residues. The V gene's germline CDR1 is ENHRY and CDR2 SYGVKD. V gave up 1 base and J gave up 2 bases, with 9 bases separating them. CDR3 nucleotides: TGTGCCATCAGTGAGTATACCGGGGGCAATCAGCCCCAGCATTTT. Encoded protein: CAISEYTGGNQPQHF.

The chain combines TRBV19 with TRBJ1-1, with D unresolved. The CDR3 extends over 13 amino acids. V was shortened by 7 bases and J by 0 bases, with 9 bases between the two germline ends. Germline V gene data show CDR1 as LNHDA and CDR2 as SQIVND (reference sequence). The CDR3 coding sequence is TGTGCCAGTACCGCGGGGATGAACACTGAAGCTTTCTTT. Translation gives CASTAGMNTEAFF.

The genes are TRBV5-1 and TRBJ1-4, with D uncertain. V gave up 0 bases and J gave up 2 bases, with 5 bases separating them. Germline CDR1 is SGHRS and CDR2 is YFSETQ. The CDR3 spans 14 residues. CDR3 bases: TGCGCCAGCAGCTTGGCCGGGACTAATGAAAAACTGTTTTTT. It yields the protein CASSLAGTNEKLFF. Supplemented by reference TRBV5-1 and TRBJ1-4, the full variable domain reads KAGVTQTPRYLIKTRGQQVTLSCSPISGHRSVSWYQQTPGQGLQFLFEYFSETQRNKGNFPGRFSGRQFSNSRSEMNVSTLELGDSALYLCASSLAGTNEKLFFGSGTQLSVL.

CDR3 amino acids: CASSATGTVLYEQYF. The DNA for the CDR3 is TGTGCCAGCAGTGCAACCGGGACAGTTCTCTACGAGCAGTACTTC. The rearrangement joins TRBV7-2 to TRBJ2-7; TRBD1 matches at 7 bases. There are 15 residues in the CDR3. In germline, CDR1 is SGHTA, CDR2 FQGNSA. V lost 6 bases, J lost 3 bases, and 11 bases stayed unmatched.

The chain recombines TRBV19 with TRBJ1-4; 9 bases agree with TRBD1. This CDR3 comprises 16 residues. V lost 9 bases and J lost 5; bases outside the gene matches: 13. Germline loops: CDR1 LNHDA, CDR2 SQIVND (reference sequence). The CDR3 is CASGQGRTGANEKLFF. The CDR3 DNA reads TGTGCCAGCGGCCAGGGAAGGACAGGGGCAAATGAAAAACTGTTTTTT.

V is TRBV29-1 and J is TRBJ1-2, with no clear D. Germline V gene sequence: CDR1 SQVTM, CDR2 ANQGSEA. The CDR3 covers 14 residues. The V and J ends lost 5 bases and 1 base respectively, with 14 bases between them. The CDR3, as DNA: TGCAGCGTTACCGGGATAAGTAATAACTATGGCTACACCTTC. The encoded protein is CSVTGISNNYGYTF.

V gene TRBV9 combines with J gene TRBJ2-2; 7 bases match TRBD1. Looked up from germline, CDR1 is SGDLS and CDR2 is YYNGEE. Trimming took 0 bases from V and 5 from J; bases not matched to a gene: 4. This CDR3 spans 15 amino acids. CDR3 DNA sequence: TGTGCCAGCAGCGTAGGGGACAGACCTACCGGGGAGCTGTTTTTT. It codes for CASSVGDRPTGELFF.

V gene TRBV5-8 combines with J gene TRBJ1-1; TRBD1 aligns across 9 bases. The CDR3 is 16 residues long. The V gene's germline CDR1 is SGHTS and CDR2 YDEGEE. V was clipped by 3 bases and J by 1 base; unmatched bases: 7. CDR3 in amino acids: CASSSDRGRGNTEAFF. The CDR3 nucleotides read TGTGCCAGCAGCTCAGACAGGGGGAGAGGGAACACTGAAGCTTTCTTT.

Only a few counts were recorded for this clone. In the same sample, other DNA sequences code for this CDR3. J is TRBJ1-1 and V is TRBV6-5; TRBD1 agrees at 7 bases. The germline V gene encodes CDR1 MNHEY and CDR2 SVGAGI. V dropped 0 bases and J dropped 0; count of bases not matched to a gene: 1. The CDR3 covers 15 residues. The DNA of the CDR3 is TGTGCCAGCAGTTACTCTGGGACAGTGAACACTGAAGCTTTCTTT. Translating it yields CASSYSGTVNTEAFF.

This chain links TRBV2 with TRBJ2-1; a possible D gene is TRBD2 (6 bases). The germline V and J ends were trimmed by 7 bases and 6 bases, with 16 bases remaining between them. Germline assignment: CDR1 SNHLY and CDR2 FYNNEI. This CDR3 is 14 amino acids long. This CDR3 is CASKGGTGFNEQFF. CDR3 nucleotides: TGTGCCAGCAAAGGCGGGACTGGATTCAATGAGCAGTTCTTC.